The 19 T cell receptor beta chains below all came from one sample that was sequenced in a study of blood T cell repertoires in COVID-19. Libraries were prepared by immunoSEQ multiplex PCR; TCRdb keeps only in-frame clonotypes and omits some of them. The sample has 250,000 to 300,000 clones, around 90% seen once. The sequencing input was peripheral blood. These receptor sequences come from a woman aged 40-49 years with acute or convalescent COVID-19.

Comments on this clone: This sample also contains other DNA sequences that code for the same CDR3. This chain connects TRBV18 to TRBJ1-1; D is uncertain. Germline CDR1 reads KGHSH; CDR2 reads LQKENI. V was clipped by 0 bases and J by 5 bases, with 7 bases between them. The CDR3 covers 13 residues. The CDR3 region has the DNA TGTGCCAGCTCACCACCATCGGTAACTGAAGCTTTCTTT. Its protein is CASSPPSVTEAFF.

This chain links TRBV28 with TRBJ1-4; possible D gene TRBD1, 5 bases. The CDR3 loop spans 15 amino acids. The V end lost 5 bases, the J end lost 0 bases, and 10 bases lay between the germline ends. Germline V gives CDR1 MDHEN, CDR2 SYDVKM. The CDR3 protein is CASSIRVATNEKLFF. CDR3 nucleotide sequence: TGTGCCAGCAGTATCAGGGTGGCAACTAATGAAAAACTGTTTTTT. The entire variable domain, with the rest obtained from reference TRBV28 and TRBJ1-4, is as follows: DVKVTQSSRYLVKRTGEKVFLECVQDMDHENMFWYRQDPGLGLRLIYFSYDVKMKEKGDIPEGYSVSREKKERFSLILESASTNQTSMYLCASSIRVATNEKLFFGSGTQLSVL.

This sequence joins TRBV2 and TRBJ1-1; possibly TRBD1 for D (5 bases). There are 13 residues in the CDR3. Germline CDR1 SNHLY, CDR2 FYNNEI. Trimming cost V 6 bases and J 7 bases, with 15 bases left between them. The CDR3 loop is CASSAADGGEAFF. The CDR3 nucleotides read TGTGCCAGCAGCGCCGCGGACGGGGGTGAAGCTTTCTTT.

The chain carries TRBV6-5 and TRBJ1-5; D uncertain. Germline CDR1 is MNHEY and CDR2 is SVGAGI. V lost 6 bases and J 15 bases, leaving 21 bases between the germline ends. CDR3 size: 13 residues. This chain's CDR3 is CASRATAIRGPHF. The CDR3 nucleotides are TGTGCCAGCAGGGCCACCGCGATCCGGGGTCCGCATTTT.

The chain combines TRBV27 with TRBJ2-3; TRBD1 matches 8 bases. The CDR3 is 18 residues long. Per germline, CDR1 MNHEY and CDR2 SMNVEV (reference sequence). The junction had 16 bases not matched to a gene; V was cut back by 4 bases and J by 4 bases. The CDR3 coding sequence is TGTGCCAGCAGTTCTCCTTACGATTACGGGACAGGTTCAGATACGCAGTATTTT. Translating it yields CASSSPYDYGTGSDTQYF.

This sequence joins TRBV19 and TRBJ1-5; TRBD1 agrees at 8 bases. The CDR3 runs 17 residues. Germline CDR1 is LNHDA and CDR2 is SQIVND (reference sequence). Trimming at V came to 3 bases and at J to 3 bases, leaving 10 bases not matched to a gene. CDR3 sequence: CASSMHPGQVYNQPQHF. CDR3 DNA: TGTGCCAGTAGTATGCACCCGGGACAGGTATACAATCAGCCCCAGCATTTT.

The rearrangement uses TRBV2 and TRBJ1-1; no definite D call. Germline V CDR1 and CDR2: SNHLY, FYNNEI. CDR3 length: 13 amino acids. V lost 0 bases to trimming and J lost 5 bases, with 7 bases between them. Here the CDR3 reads CASSEAGETEAFF. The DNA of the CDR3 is TGTGCCAGCAGTGAAGCCGGGGAGACTGAAGCTTTCTTT. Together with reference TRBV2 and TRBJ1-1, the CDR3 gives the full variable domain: EPEVTQTPSHQVTQMGQEVILRCVPISNHLYFYWYRQILGQKVEFLVSFYNNEISEKSEIFDDQFSVERPDGSNFTLKIRSTKLEDSAMYFCASSEAGETEAFFGQGTRLTVV.

CDR3 DNA: TGTGCCAGCAGCCTCCCGGGACAGGTAAGCGAAGATACGCAGTATTTT. As protein: CASSLPGQVSEDTQYF. The rearrangement links TRBV4-2 to TRBJ2-3; TRBD1 matches at 8 bases. The germline CDR1 and CDR2 sequences are LGHNA and YNFKEQ. The V gene end was trimmed by 4 bases and the J gene end by 5 bases; junction bases not matched to a gene: 11. CDR3 length: 16 residues.

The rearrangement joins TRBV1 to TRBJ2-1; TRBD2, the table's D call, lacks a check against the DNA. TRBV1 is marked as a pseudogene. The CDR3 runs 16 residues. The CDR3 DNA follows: TGCACCAGCAGCTTAGGGAGGGCTAGCGGGTGTAATGAGCAGTTCTTC. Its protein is CTSSLGRASGCNEQFF.

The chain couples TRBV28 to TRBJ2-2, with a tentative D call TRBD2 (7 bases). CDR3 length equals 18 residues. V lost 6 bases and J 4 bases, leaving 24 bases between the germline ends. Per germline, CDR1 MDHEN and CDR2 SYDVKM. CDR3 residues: CASSSSLRGRVGTGELFF. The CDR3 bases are TGTGCCAGCAGCTCTAGTTTGCGGGGGCGCGTAGGCACCGGGGAGCTGTTTTTT.

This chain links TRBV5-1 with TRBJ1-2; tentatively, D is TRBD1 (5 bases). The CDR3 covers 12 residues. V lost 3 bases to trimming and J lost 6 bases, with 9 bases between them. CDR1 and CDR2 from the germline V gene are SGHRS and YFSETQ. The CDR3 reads CASSSTADGYTF. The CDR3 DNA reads TGCGCCAGCAGCTCGACAGCCGATGGCTACACCTTC.

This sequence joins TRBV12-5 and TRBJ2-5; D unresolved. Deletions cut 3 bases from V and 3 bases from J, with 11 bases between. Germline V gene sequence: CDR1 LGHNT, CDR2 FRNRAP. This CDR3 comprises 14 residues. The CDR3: CASGLGLLEETQYF. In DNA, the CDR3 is TGTGCTAGTGGTTTAGGTCTCCTAGAAGAGACCCAGTACTTC.

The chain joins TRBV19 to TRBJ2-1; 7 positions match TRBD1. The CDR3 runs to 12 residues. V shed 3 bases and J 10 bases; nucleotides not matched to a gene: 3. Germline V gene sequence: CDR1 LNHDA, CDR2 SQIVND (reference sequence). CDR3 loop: CASSISDREQFF. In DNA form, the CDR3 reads TGTGCCAGTAGTATTTCGGACAGGGAGCAGTTCTTC.

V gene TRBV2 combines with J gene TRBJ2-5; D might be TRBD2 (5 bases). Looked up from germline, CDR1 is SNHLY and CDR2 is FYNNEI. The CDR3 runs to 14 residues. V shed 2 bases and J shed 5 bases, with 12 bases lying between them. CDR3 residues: CASSEYLAAETQYF. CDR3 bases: TGTGCCAGCAGTGAATACCTAGCAGCGGAGACCCAGTACTTC.

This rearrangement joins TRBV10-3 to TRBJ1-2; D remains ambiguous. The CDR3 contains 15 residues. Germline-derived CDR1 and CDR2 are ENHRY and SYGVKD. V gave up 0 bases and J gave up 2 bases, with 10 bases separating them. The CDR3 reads CAISESGRENYGYTF. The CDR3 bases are TGTGCCATCAGTGAGTCGGGTCGGGAGAACTATGGCTACACCTTC.

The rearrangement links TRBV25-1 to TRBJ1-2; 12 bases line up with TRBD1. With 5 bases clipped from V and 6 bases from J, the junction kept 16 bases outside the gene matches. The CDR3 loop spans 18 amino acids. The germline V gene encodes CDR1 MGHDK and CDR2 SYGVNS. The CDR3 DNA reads TGTGCCAGCAGTTCCACGCGCGGGACAGGGGGCGTGGGGAATGGCTACACCTTC. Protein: CASSSTRGTGGVGNGYTF.

The CDR3 DNA reads as TGCGCCAGCAGCTTGGGTAGTCTTAGCTCCTACAATGAGCAGTTCTTC. Its protein is CASSLGSLSSYNEQFF. This sequence joins TRBV5-1 and TRBJ2-1; no definite D call. Germline V CDR1 and CDR2: SGHRS, YFSETQ. This CDR3 contains 16 residues. The V gene lost 0 bases and the J gene lost 0 bases, with 10 bases spanning the gap.

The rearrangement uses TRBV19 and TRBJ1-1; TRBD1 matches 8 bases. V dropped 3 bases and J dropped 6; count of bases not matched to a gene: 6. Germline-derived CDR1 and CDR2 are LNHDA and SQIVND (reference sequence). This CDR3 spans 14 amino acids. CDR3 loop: CASSMGTGLPEAFF. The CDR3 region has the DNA TGTGCCAGTAGTATGGGGACAGGCCTCCCTGAAGCTTTCTTT.

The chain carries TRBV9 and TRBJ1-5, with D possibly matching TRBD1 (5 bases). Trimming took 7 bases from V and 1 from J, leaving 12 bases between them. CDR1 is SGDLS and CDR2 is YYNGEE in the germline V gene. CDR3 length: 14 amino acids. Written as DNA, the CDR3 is TGTGCCAGCGGGGGAGGGGAAAGCAATCAGCCCCAGCATTTT. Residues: CASGGGESNQPQHF.